The present entry profiles one T cell receptor (beta chain) with its context. The antigen is undetermined. Sequencing used cDNA as its template, made by extracting RNA and reverse transcribing it. Libraries were prepared by immunoSEQ multiplex PCR; TCRdb keeps only in-frame clonotypes and omits some of them. In the table there are about 180,000 clones, almost 65% of which are singletons. The germline V gene has CDR1 MDHEN and CDR2 SYDVKM. V lost 4 bases to trimming and J lost 8 bases, with 15 bases between them. CDR3 length equals 14 residues. The record originates from a study of CD8+ T cells in alopecia areata. In the study overall: Those treated were given oral tofacitinib at 5 to 10 mg twice daily. It was 6 to 18 months of tofacitinib, and then there were 6 months off drug. General observations from the study: Compared with normal scalp, lesional scalp had higher clonality and more expanded CD8+ clones.

The study team obtained lesional scalp punch biopsies and peripheral blood from alopecia areata patients. The material sequenced was CD4+ T cells sorted from blood, taken at week 0. The chain recombines TRBV28 with TRBJ2-1; possible D gene TRBD2, 5 bases. The TCR sequence derives from a human donor with alopecia areata. The CDR3 DNA follows: TGTGCCAGCAGTTCCCCTACTAGGGAAGATGAGCAGTTCTTC. Encoded protein: CASSSPTREDEQFF. Combining the CDR3 with reference TRBV28 and TRBJ2-1 gives the whole variable domain DVKVTQSSRYLVKRTGEKVFLECVQDMDHENMFWYRQDPGLGLRLIYFSYDVKMKEKGDIPEGYSVSREKKERFSLILESASTNQTSMYLCASSSPTREDEQFFGPGTRLTVL.